These 9 T cell receptor beta chains were all obtained from the same sample, sequenced in a study of T cells in Graves' hyperthyroidism and ophthalmopathy. Amplification targeted TCR beta CDR3 regions from RNA transcripts. The TCR CDR3 first-round RT-PCR relied on the HTBI primer set. TCRdb ran MiXCR on the multiplex PCR reads and lists one entry per CDR3 protein. Among fewer than 350,000 distinct CDR3 sequences listed, around 13% were seen once. The sequencing sample was made of blood. These receptors came from a woman in her thirties or forties with Graves' hyperthyroidism.

The genes are TRBV19 and TRBJ1-5; D is ambiguous. CDR3 size: 15 residues. Trimming took 4 bases from V and 3 from J, leaving 13 bases between them. Germline V gives CDR1 LNHDA, CDR2 SQIVND (reference sequence). The CDR3 nucleotides read TGTGCCAGTAGTAAGGGTAGACGGGACAATCAGCCCCAGCATTTT. Its protein product is CASSKGRRDNQPQHF.

The chain is built from TRBV7-3 and TRBJ2-3; a possible D gene is TRBD1 (6 bases). V was clipped by 2 bases and J by 4 bases, with 16 bases between them. Germline V gene lookup returns CDR1 SGHTA and CDR2 FQGTGA. This CDR3 region has 16 residues. CDR3 amino acids: CASSLYLRGRADTQYF. For the CDR3, the DNA is TGTGCCAGCAGCTTATACCTCAGGGGAAGGGCAGATACGCAGTATTTT.

This clonotype appeared many times. The genes are TRBV13 and TRBJ2-5; 11 bases agree with TRBD2. V trimming: 1 base; J trimming: 5 bases; junction bases outside the gene matches: 9. Germline V lookup: CDR1 PRHDT, CDR2 FYEKMQ (reference sequence). The CDR3 has 17 amino acids. CDR3 protein: CASSLEVGGTSGETQYF. The CDR3, as DNA: TGTGCCAGCAGCTTAGAGGTCGGGGGGACTAGCGGTGAGACCCAGTACTTC. The full variable domain, completed using reference TRBV13 and TRBJ2-5, is AAGVIQSPRHLIKEKRETATLKCYPIPRHDTVYWYQQGPGQDPQFLISFYEKMQSDKGSIPDRFSAQQFSDYHSELNMSSLELGDSALYFCASSLEVGGTSGETQYFGPGTRLLVL.

The chain is built from TRBV28 and TRBJ2-7; D is uncertain. V lost 6 bases and J 4 bases, leaving 13 bases between the germline ends. The CDR3 has 13 residues. Germline V gene sequence: CDR1 MDHEN, CDR2 SYDVKM. CDR3 DNA: TGTGCCAGCAGCAGCAGAGTGGAGTACGAGCAGTACTTC. Residues: CASSSRVEYEQYF. Looking up the rest from reference TRBV28 and TRBJ2-7 gives the full variable domain: DVKVTQSSRYLVKRTGEKVFLECVQDMDHENMFWYRQDPGLGLRLIYFSYDVKMKEKGDIPEGYSVSREKKERFSLILESASTNQTSMYLCASSSRVEYEQYFGPGTRLTVT.

This clonotype was seen repeatedly, ten times or more. The chain employs TRBV2 and TRBJ2-5; D tentatively reads TRBD1 or TRBD2 (5 bases each). V was trimmed by 7 bases and J by 5 bases, leaving 14 bases between them. Per the germline V gene, CDR1 is SNHLY and CDR2 is FYNNEI. The CDR3 consists of 13 residues. The CDR3 protein is CASTPVWGETQYF. As DNA, the CDR3 is TGTGCCAGCACGCCGGTTTGGGGGGAGACCCAGTACTTC. Variable domain in full (rest from reference TRBV2 and TRBJ2-5): EPEVTQTPSHQVTQMGQEVILRCVPISNHLYFYWYRQILGQKVEFLVSFYNNEISEKSEIFDDQFSVERPDGSNFTLKIRSTKLEDSAMYFCASTPVWGETQYFGPGTRLLVL.

This clonotype was counted between two and nine times. The chain combines TRBV29-1 with TRBJ2-7; no clear D gene. Germline V gives CDR1 SQVTM, CDR2 ANQGSEA. The CDR3 has 11 amino acids. V was cut by 6 bases and J by 1 base, with 7 bases left in between. CDR3: CSVGQSYEQYF. CDR3 sequence (DNA): TGCAGCGTAGGTCAATCCTACGAGCAGTACTTC.

At least ten counts were recorded for this clonotype. The V gene is TRBV28, the J gene TRBJ2-4, with 10 bases identical to TRBD2. The CDR3 is 15 amino acids. Looked up from germline, CDR1 is MDHEN and CDR2 is SYDVKM. V dropped 7 bases and J dropped 4; count of bases not matched to a gene: 7. The DNA of the CDR3 is TGTGCCAGCACCTCTAGCGGGAGCGGAAAAAACATTCAGTACTTC. It encodes CASTSSGSGKNIQYF.

This clonotype was picked up many times. V and J are TRBV5-8 and TRBJ2-1, with D uncertain. This CDR3 region has 14 residues. The germline V gene has CDR1 SGHTS and CDR2 YDEGEE. Trimming took 4 bases from V and 6 from J, leaving 14 bases between them. CDR3 sequence: CASSLSYVSNEQFF. CDR3 nucleotide sequence: TGTGCCAGCAGCCTATCATACGTGTCCAATGAGCAGTTCTTC.

The chain has TRBV20-1 and TRBJ2-3, with 12 bases aligning to TRBD2. Germline trimming cut 5 bases from V and 3 bases from J; bases unmatched to any gene: 9. Germline CDR1 is DFQATT and CDR2 is SNEGSKA (reference sequence). This CDR3 has 16 residues. The CDR3 loop is CSAELGLAGTTDTQYF. The CDR3 DNA sequence: TGCAGTGCTGAACTCGGACTAGCGGGAACAACAGATACGCAGTATTTT.